The T cell receptor beta chain under discussion was sequenced for a study of blood T cell repertoires in COVID-19. The overall study: Material from acute and convalescent COVID-19 was sourced from the United States, Italy and Spain. T cells, B-cell-depleted T cells, or PBMCs provided the cDNA or gDNA that served as material.

V dropped 6 bases and J dropped 5; count of bases not matched to a gene: 14. Germline CDR1 SGHDT, CDR2 YYEEEE. The CDR3 is made up of 16 amino acids. Authors' analysis steps: By means of reference gene primer amplification, nucleated cell counts were estimated. The table came from immunoSEQ multiplex PCR; TCRdb's copy has only in-frame clones and leaves some out. V and J calls and clone size are as listed in that table; D and trimming were resolved from the DNA. The profile shows 160,000 or so clones, over 75% of them singletons. The chain is built from TRBV5-6 and TRBJ1-2, with 9 bases matching TRBD1. The clonotype originates from a man aged 55 to 70 with active or convalescent COVID-19. Material: peripheral blood. The CDR3, as DNA: TGTGCCAGCACCCGAGACCGTGGACAGGGGAGGTATGGCTACACCTTC. This sequence encodes CASTRDRGQGRYGYTF.